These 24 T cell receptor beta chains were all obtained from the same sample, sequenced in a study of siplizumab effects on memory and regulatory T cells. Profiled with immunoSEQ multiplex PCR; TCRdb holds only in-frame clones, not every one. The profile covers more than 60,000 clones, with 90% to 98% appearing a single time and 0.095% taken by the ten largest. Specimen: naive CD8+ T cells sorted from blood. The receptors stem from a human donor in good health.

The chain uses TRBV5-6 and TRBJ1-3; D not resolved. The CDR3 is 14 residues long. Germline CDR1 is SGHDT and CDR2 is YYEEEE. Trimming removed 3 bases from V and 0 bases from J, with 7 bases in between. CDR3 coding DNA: TGTGCCAGCAGCTCGGACCTCTCTGGAAACACCATATATTTT. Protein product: CASSSDLSGNTIYF. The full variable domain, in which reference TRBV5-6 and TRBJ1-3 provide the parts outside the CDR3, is DAGVTQSPTHLIKTRGQQVTLRCSPKSGHDTVSWYQQALGQGPQFIFQYYEEEERQRGNFPDRFSGHQFPNYSSELNVNALLLGDSALYLCASSSDLSGNTIYFGEGSWLTVV.

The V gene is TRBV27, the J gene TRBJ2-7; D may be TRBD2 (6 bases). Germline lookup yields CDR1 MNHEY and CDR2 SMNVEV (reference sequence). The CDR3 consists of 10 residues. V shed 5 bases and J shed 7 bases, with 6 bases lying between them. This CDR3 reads CASSGTEQYF. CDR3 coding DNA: TGTGCCAGCAGTGGGACTGAGCAGTACTTC.

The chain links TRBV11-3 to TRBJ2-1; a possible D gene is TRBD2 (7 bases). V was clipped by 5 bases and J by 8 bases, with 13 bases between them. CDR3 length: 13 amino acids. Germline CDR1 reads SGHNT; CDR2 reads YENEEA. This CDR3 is CASSPRGADEQFF. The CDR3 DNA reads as TGTGCCAGCAGCCCTCGGGGGGCCGATGAGCAGTTCTTC.

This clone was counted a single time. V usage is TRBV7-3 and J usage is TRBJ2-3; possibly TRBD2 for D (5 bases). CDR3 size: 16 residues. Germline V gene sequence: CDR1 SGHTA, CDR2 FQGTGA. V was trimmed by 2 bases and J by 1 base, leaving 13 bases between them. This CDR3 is CASSLWDLGGTDTQYF. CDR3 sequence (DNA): TGTGCCAGCAGCTTATGGGATCTCGGGGGCACAGATACGCAGTATTTT.

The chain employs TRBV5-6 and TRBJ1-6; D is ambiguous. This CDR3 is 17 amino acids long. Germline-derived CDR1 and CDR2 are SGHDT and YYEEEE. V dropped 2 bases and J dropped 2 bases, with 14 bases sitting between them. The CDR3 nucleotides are TGTGCCAGCAGCTTTGACGCGGTCCCGACCTATAATTCACCCCTCCACTTT. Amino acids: CASSFDAVPTYNSPLHF.

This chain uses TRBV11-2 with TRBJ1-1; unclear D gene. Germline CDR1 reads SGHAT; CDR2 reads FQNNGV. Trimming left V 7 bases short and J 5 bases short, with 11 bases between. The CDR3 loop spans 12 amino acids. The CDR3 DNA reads TGTGCCAGCACCCTTAGTGGGACTGAAGCTTTCTTT. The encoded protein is CASTLSGTEAFF.

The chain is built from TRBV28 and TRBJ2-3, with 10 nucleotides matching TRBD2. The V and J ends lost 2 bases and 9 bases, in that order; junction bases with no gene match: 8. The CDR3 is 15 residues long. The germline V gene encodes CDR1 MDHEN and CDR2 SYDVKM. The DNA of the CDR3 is TGTGCCAGCAGTTTAGGAGCGGGGGGGCGTCAAACGCAGTATTTT. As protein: CASSLGAGGRQTQYF.

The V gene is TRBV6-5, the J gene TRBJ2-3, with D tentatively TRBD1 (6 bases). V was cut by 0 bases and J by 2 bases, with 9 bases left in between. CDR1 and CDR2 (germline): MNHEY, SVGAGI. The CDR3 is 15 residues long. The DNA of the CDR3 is TGTGCCAGCAGTTACTCGGGACAAGCCACAGATACGCAGTATTTT. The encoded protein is CASSYSGQATDTQYF.

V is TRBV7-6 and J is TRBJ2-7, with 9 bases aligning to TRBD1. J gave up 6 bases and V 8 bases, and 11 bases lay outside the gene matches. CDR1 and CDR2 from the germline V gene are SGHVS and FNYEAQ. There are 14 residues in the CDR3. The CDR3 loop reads CASVTGTGFSEQYF. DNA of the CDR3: TGTGCCAGCGTCACCGGGACAGGGTTTAGCGAGCAGTACTTC.

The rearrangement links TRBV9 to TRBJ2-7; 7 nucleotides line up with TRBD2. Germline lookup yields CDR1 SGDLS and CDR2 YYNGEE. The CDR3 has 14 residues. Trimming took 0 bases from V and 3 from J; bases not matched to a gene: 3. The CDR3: CASSVEGGSYEQYF. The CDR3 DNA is TGTGCCAGCAGCGTAGAGGGAGGGAGCTACGAGCAGTACTTC.

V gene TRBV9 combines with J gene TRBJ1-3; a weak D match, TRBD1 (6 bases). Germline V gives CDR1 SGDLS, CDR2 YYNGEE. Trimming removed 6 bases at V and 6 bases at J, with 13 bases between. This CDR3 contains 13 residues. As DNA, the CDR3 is TGTGCCAGCACCGGACAGAGTAAAAACACCATATATTTT. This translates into CASTGQSKNTIYF.

The DNA for the CDR3 is TGTGCCAGCAGCCAGCGGGGGGGCCTAGGAAATGAGCAGTTCTTC. Translating it yields CASSQRGGLGNEQFF. The chain uses TRBV7-3 and TRBJ2-1; 10 bases agree with TRBD2. The germline V gene encodes CDR1 SGHTA and CDR2 FQGTGA. Trimming took 5 bases from V and 7 from J; bases not matched to a gene: 8. The CDR3 length is 15 residues.

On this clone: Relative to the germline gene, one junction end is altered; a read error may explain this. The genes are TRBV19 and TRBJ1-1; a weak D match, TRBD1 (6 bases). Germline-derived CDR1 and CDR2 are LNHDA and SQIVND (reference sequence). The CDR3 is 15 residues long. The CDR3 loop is CASRIPAGGATEAFF. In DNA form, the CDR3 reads TGTGCCAGTCGTATCCCCGCCGGGGGGGCCACTGAAGCTTTCTTT. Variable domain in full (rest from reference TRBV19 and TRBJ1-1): DGGITQSPKYLFRKEGQNVTLSCEQNLNHDAMYWYRQDPGQGLRLIYYSQIVNDFQKGDIAEGYSVSREKKESFPLTVTSAQKNPTAFYLCASRIPAGGATEAFFGQGTRLTVV.

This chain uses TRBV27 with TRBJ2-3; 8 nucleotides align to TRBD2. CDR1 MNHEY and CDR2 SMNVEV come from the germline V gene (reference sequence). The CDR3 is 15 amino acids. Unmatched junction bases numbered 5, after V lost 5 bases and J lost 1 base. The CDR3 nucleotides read TGTGCCAGCAGTGTATTGGGACTAGGCACAGATACGCAGTATTTT. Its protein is CASSVLGLGTDTQYF.

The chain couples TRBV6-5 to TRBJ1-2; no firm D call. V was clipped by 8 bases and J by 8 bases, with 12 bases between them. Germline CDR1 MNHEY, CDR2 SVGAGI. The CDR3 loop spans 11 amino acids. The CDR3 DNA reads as TGTGCCAGCTCCTCAATTTACGGCTACACCTTC. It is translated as CASSSIYGYTF.

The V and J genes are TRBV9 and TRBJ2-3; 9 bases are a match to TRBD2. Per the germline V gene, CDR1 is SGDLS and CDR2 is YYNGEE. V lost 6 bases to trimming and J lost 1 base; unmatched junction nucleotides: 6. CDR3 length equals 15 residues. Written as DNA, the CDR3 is TGTGCCAGCACCAACTTAGCGGGGGGCACAGATACGCAGTATTTT. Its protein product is CASTNLAGGTDTQYF.

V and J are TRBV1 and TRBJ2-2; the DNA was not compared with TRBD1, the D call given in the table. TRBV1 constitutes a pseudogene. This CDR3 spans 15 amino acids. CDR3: CTSSRAGTATGELFF. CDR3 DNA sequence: TGCACCAGCAGCCGAGCCGGGACAGCGACCGGGGAGCTGTTTTTT.

CDR3 region: CASIRPTGQTQETQYF. Here the CDR3 DNA reads TGTGCCAGCATCCGACCTACCGGACAAACTCAAGAGACCCAGTACTTC. The chain combines TRBV21-1 with TRBJ2-5; the table's D call, TRBD1, has no DNA check behind it. TRBV21-1 constitutes a pseudogene. The CDR3 extends over 16 amino acids.

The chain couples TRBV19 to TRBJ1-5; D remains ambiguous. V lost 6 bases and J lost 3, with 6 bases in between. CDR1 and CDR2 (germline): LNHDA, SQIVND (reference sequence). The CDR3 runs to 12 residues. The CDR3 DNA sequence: TGTGCCAGTAGCGATCCCAATCAGCCCCAGCATTTT. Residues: CASSDPNQPQHF.

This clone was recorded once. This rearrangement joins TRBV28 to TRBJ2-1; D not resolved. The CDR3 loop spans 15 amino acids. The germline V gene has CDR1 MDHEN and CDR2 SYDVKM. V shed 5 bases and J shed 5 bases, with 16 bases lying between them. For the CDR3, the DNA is TGTGCCAGCAGTCCCAGAGTTTACACCGACAATGAGCAGTTCTTC. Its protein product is CASSPRVYTDNEQFF. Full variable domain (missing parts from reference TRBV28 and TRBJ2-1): DVKVTQSSRYLVKRTGEKVFLECVQDMDHENMFWYRQDPGLGLRLIYFSYDVKMKEKGDIPEGYSVSREKKERFSLILESASTNQTSMYLCASSPRVYTDNEQFFGPGTRLTVL.

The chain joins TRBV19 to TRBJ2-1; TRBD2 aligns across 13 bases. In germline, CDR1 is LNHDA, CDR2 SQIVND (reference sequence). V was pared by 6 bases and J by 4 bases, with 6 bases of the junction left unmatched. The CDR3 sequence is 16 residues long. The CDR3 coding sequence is TGTGCCAGTAGCTCTTTGGGACTAGCGGGGTACAATGAGCAGTTCTTC. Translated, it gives CASSSLGLAGYNEQFF. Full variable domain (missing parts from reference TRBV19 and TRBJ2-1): DGGITQSPKYLFRKEGQNVTLSCEQNLNHDAMYWYRQDPGQGLRLIYYSQIVNDFQKGDIAEGYSVSREKKESFPLTVTSAQKNPTAFYLCASSSLGLAGYNEQFFGPGTRLTVL.

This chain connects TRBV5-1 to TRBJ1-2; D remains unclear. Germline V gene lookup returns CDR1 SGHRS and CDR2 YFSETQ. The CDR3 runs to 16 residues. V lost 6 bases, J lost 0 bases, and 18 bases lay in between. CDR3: CASNDPSGVANYGYTF. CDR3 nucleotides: TGCGCCAGCAATGACCCGAGTGGAGTAGCTAACTATGGCTACACCTTC.

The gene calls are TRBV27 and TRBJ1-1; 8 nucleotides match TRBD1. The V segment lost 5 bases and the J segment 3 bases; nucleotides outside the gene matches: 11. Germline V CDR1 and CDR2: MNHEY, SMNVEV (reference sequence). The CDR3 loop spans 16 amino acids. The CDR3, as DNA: TGTGCCAGCAGTGACGGACAGGGAGGGGTGCACACTGAAGCTTTCTTT. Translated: CASSDGQGGVHTEAFF.

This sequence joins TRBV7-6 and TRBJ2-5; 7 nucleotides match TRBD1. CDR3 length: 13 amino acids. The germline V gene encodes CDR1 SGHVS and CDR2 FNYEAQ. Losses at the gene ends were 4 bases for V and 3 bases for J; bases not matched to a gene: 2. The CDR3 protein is CASSYGTEETQYF. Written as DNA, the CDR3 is TGTGCCAGCAGCTATGGGACAGAAGAGACCCAGTACTTC.